The clone carrying this T cell receptor beta chain occurred a few times. This table comes from immunoSEQ multiplex PCR, and its TCRdb copy is limited to in-frame clones, with some not included. The sample has 3,000 to 3,500 clones; 66% are singletons. This specimen comes from a study of immune cell composition in non-small cell lung cancer. Normal lung was sampled as far from the tumour as possible, at least 3 cm. Sequencing used non-adjacent lung tissue. The TCR comes from a human donor with non-small cell lung cancer.

The CDR3 nucleotides are TGTGCCAGCAGCCTCACAGGGGGCCTTGGCTACACCTTC. Protein sequence: CASSLTGGLGYTF. V and J are TRBV9 and TRBJ1-2; TRBD1 matches 9 bases. Germline V CDR1 and CDR2: SGDLS, YYNGEE. V trimming: 4 bases; J trimming: 7 bases; junction bases outside the gene matches: 5. This CDR3 has 13 amino acids.